Following are 19 T cell receptor beta chains from one sample sequenced in a study of shared clonotypes between healthy human individuals. Data came from immunoSEQ multiplex PCR; TCRdb stores just in-frame clones and leaves some out. This sample yields around 500,000 clones, of which approximately 84% are seen a single time; about 13% belongs to the top ten. The material sequenced was PBMCs. The source is a woman aged 35 to 49 in good health. Some clones in this sample may be carry-over from other donors' samples.

As concerns this clone: The same CDR3 arises from other DNA sequences in this sample as well. The rearrangement links TRBV27 to TRBJ2-1; 15 bases map to TRBD2. Germline V CDR1 and CDR2: MNHEY, SMNVEV (reference sequence). Trimming took 2 bases from V and 7 from J; bases not matched to a gene: 0. This CDR3 is built from 15 residues. CDR3 coding DNA: TGTGCCAGCAGTTTAGGGACTAGCGGGAGGAATGAGCAGTTCTTC. Protein product: CASSLGTSGRNEQFF.

The V gene is TRBV19, the J gene TRBJ1-1, with D hard to call. Germline V lookup: CDR1 LNHDA, CDR2 SQIVND (reference sequence). V was cut by 6 bases and J by 6 bases, with 11 bases left in between. This CDR3 region has 12 residues. Here the CDR3 reads CASSEGRAEAFF. CDR3 sequence (DNA): TGTGCCAGTAGCGAAGGGAGGGCTGAAGCTTTCTTT.

Points on this clone: This likely reflects a read error, since a far larger clone is one base away. The V gene is TRBV6-4, the J gene TRBJ2-3; TRBD2 agrees at 8 bases. There are 16 residues in the CDR3. Germline V gene data show CDR1 as MRHNA and CDR2 as SNTAGT. CDR3 sequence reads: CASSALAGSSTDAQYF. CDR3 coding DNA: TGTGCCAGCAGCGCCTTAGCGGGGTCTAGCACAGATGCGCAGTATTTT.

This clone was seen just once. This likely came from a read error, as a far larger clone is one base away. In the same sample, other DNA sequences code for this CDR3. This chain connects TRBV19 to TRBJ1-2; D gene ambiguous. This CDR3 has 14 residues. Per the germline V gene, CDR1 is LNHDA and CDR2 is SQIVND (reference sequence). The chain's CDR3 is CASSIGERDYGYTF. The CDR3 DNA is TGTGCAAGTAGTATTGGTGAGAGGGACTATGGCTACACCTTC. The full variable domain, with the rest looked up from reference TRBV19 and TRBJ1-2, is DGGITQSPKYLFRKEGQNVTLSCEQNLNHDAMYWYRQDPGQGLRLIYYSQIVNDFQKGDIAEGYSVSREKKESFPLTVTSAQKNPTAFYLCASSIGERDYGYTFGSGTRLTVV.

The chain carries TRBV9 and TRBJ1-4; TRBD1 matches at 10 bases. CDR3 length equals 16 residues. The V gene's germline CDR1 is SGDLS and CDR2 YYNGEE. After removal of 3 bases from V and 7 bases from J, the junction contained 9 bases not matched to a gene. The CDR3 nucleotides are TGTGCCAGCAGCGCATTCCCCGGGACAGGGGTTGAAAAACTGTTTTTT. Its translation: CASSAFPGTGVEKLFF.

This chain links TRBV9 with TRBJ2-7, with 7 bases aligning to TRBD2. Germline V gene data show CDR1 as SGDLS and CDR2 as YYNGEE. The CDR3 covers 15 residues. The V segment lost 6 bases and the J segment 5 bases; nucleotides outside the gene matches: 14. CDR3 sequence (DNA): TGTGCCAGCACTCTAGGGGAAGCGGGATTCCACGAGCAGTACTTC. This sequence encodes CASTLGEAGFHEQYF.

The rearrangement links TRBV18 to TRBJ2-1; 9 bases map to TRBD2. Germline CDR1 is KGHSH and CDR2 is LQKENI. The CDR3 is 16 amino acids. The V gene end was trimmed by 1 base and the J gene end by 7 bases; junction bases not matched to a gene: 8. The CDR3 protein is CASSPRGSGSGNEQFF. CDR3 in DNA: TGTGCCAGCTCACCACGGGGTAGCGGGAGTGGTAATGAGCAGTTCTTC.

The chain joins TRBV7-9 to TRBJ2-4; 12 bases align to TRBD2. The CDR3 is 16 residues long. Looked up from germline, CDR1 is SEHNR and CDR2 is FQNEAQ (reference sequence). With 4 bases clipped from V and 8 bases from J, the junction kept 9 bases outside the gene matches. This CDR3 reads CASSSRLAGDTDIQYF. CDR3 DNA: TGTGCCAGCAGCTCAAGACTAGCGGGAGATACGGACATTCAGTACTTC.

Details on this clone: It is likely a read error: a sequence one base away is far more abundant. The sample carries other DNA sequences with the same CDR3. The rearrangement uses TRBV11-3 and TRBJ2-2; 7 nucleotides align to TRBD2. The length of the CDR3 is 17 residues. Germline CDR1 is SGHNT and CDR2 is YENEEA. The CDR3 nucleotides read TGTGCCAGCAGCTCCTCAGCGAGCGGGGAGAACACCGGGGAACTGTTTTTT. Translation: CASSSSASGENTGELFF.

This rearrangement joins TRBV19 to TRBJ2-2; possibly TRBD1 or TRBD2 for D (5 bases each). V lost 7 bases to trimming and J lost 0 bases, with 9 bases between them. The CDR3 contains 14 residues. Germline lookup yields CDR1 LNHDA and CDR2 SQIVND (reference sequence). The CDR3 region has the DNA TGTGCCAGTAATACGGGACCGAACACCGGGGAGCTGTTTTTT. Translation: CASNTGPNTGELFF.

The table lists this clone with a few counts. The rearrangement uses TRBV4-1 and TRBJ2-7, with D hard to call. Germline CDR1 and CDR2: MGHRA and YSYEKL. V lost 5 bases to trimming and J lost 3 bases, with 14 bases between them. This CDR3 has 14 residues. The CDR3, as DNA: TGCGCCAGCAGCTCTGAAGCAAACTACTACGAGCAGTACTTC. This codes for CASSSEANYYEQYF.

This chain joins TRBV19 and TRBJ1-1; possibly TRBD1 for D (6 bases). From germline, CDR1 is LNHDA and CDR2 SQIVND (reference sequence). Trimming shortened V by 10 bases and J by 1 base, and 16 bases separated the two germline ends. This CDR3 comprises 14 residues. The CDR3 DNA sequence: TGTGCCACTGAACGGCAGGGGAGGAACACTGAAGCTTTCTTT. It encodes CATERQGRNTEAFF.

This clone has a single count. V usage is TRBV19 and J usage is TRBJ1-2; D uncertain. Germline values: CDR1 LNHDA, CDR2 SQIVND (reference sequence). The V end was cut by 6 bases, the J end by 7 bases, with 15 bases between. The CDR3 has 13 residues. CDR3 bases: TGTGCCAGTAGAAGTCTGGAGCTCCCTGGCTACACCTTC. Translated: CASRSLELPGYTF.

The chain has TRBV14 and TRBJ1-2, with a weak D call TRBD1 (5 bases). This CDR3 is built from 12 residues. V lost 5 bases, J lost 4 bases, and 8 bases lay in between. The germline CDR1 and CDR2 sequences are SGHDN and FVKESK. The CDR3 DNA reads as TGTGCCAGCAGCGCAGGGTTCTATGGCTACACCTTC. This gives the protein CASSAGFYGYTF.

As to this clone: A far larger clone is one base from this, pointing to a likely read error. The same CDR3 is also encoded by other DNA sequences in this sample. This chain uses TRBV29-1 with TRBJ1-1; no firm D call. V was cut by 7 bases and J by 1 base, with 13 bases left in between. The CDR3 length is 13 residues. Per germline, CDR1 SQVTM and CDR2 ANQGSEA. In DNA, the CDR3 is TGCAGCGGTCGACTCCGGGGGAACACTGAAGCTTTCTTT. Protein product: CSGRLRGNTEAFF.

The chain carries TRBV6-1 and TRBJ2-2; D perhaps matches TRBD2 (5 bases). Germline V lookup: CDR1 MNHNS, CDR2 SASEGT. Trimming cost V 4 bases and J 6 bases, with 18 bases left between them. This CDR3 is 16 amino acids long. The CDR3 reads CASSGFLGESSGELFF. The CDR3 region has the DNA TGTGCCAGCAGTGGGTTCCTGGGAGAGTCGTCCGGGGAGCTGTTTTTT.

This clone was picked up a small number of times. V is TRBV9 and J is TRBJ1-2, with D perhaps TRBD1 (5 bases). V was cut by 0 bases and J by 4 bases, with 10 bases left in between. The germline gives CDR1 SGDLS, CDR2 YYNGEE. The length of the CDR3 is 14 residues. The CDR3 nucleotides are TGTGCCAGCAGCGTAGCTGCGGGGACCTATGGCTACACCTTC. This gives the protein CASSVAAGTYGYTF.

The chain recombines TRBV7-3 with TRBJ1-2; D gene unclear. CDR1 is SGHTA, CDR2 FQGTGA, per germline. Trimming shortened V by 1 base and J by 6 bases, and 15 bases separated the two germline ends. The CDR3 is 15 residues long. CDR3 nucleotide sequence: TGTGCCAGCAGCTTAAGTCAGAGTAATTGGGATGGCTACACCTTC. It translates to CASSLSQSNWDGYTF.

The chain links TRBV5-1 to TRBJ2-5; 14 bases map to TRBD2. Germline assignment: CDR1 SGHRS and CDR2 YFSETQ. The CDR3 totals 18 residues. V gave up 4 bases and J gave up 5 bases; unmatched junction bases: 13. The CDR3 bases are TGCGCCAGCAGCGGCGGGACTAGCGGGAGAGTCCCAATGGAGACCCAGTACTTC. As protein: CASSGGTSGRVPMETQYF.